These T cell receptor beta chains were read from a single sample in a study of early T cells in non-severe SARS-CoV-2 infection. One entry per CDR3 protein, called by TCRdb with MiXCR from the 5' RACE reads. The data hold 64,000 or so distinct CDR3 sequences, with 11% observed a single time. The sample consisted of whole blood, taken at baseline. These TCRs come from an adult who was a healthcare worker with PCR-confirmed SARS-CoV-2 infection or an uninfected control (not recorded which). The CDR3 runs from the conserved cysteine through the conserved F or W.

TRBJ2-3 | 14 | TRBV3-1 | CASSQGAGADTQYF
TRBJ2-5 | 12 | TRBV7-6 | CASSLGAETQYF
TRBJ2-3 | 18 | TRBV29-1 | CSVEGDRGINPNTDTQYF
TRBJ2-3 | 16 | TRBV6-1 | CASREVAGGFTDTQYF
TRBJ2-3 | 16 | TRBV7-9 | CASSRTAGQGTDTQYF
TRBJ1-4 | 15 | TRBV5-1 | CASSWSQGGAEKLFF
TRBJ1-2 | 12 | TRBV20-1 | CSAKSLNYGYTF
TRBJ2-2 | 14 | TRBV12-3/TRBV12-4 | CASQTGVEIGELFF
TRBJ2-1 | 13 | TRBV7-2 | CASSSPRGGEQFF
TRBJ1-1 | 15 | TRBV20-1 | CSAIPLGRASSEAFF
TRBJ2-2 | 14 | TRBV6-4 | CASRLAGDTGELFF
TRBJ1-6 | 14 | TRBV12-3/TRBV12-4 | CASSLGVGGPPLHF
TRBJ2-5 | 16 | TRBV20-1 | CSASPLLGAGLETQYF
TRBJ2-3 | 14 | TRBV20-1 | CSARLARSTDTQYF
TRBJ1-2 | 15 | TRBV9 | CASSVEGGGTGTYTF
TRBJ1-4 | 14 | TRBV5-6 | CASSQDGGRGELFF
TRBJ2-5 | 13 | TRBV20-1 | CSVGGQGVETQYF
TRBJ1-4 | 13 | TRBV11-2 | CASSSAPNEKPFF
TRBJ2-6 | 14 | TRBV19 | CASSIVSGANVLTF
TRBJ2-3 | 13 | TRBV11-2 | CASRTPGGGSQYF
TRBJ1-3 | 14 | TRBV7-9 | CASSSYGSGNTIYF
TRBJ1-1 | 13 | TRBV29-1 | CSVGGTMNTEAFF
TRBJ2-1 | 17 | TRBV7-8 | CASSPYSLAGPYNEQFF
TRBJ2-3 | 14 | TRBV12-3/TRBV12-4 | CASSLRGYTDTQYF
TRBJ1-6 | 13 | TRBV7-3 | CASSSNDNSPLHF